This T cell receptor (beta chain) was captured in a study of shared clonotypes between healthy human individuals. This clone is a singleton in its sample. The antigen remains unidentified. General observations from the study: Larger richness was generally estimated for naive than memory subsets.

Germline values: CDR1 MNHNS, CDR2 SASEGT. The CDR3 covers 13 residues. V lost 5 bases and J lost 6, with 11 bases in between. Deep-level settings were used for running the assay. The data were produced by immunoSEQ multiplex PCR, yet TCRdb's version contains in-frame clones alone and is incomplete. The sample consists of 1.4 million or so clones, 97% to 99% of them appearing once. The V call is TRBV6-1, the J call TRBJ1-5; TRBD1 might be the D (6 bases). The sequenced sample consisted of naive CD4+ T cells sorted from blood. Subset indicated: CD45RA+ positively selected. This TCR came from a young man in good health. DNA for the CDR3: TGTGCCAGCAGTTTACAGGGTTTTCAGCCCCAGCATTTT. Translated: CASSLQGFQPQHF.